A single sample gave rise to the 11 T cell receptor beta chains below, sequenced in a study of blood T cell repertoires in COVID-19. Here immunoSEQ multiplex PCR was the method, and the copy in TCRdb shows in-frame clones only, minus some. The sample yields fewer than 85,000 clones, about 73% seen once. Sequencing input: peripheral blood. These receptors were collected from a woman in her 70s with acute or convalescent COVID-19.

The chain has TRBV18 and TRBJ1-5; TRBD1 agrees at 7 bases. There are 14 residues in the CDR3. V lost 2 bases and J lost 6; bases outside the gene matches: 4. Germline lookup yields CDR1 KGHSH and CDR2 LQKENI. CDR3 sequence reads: CASSPEGQSQPQHF. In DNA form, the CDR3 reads TGTGCCAGCTCACCAGAGGGACAGAGTCAGCCCCAGCATTTT.

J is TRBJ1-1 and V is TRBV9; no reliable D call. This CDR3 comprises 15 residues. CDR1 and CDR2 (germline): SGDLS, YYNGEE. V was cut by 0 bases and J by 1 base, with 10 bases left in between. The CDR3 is CASSVDSSSNTEAFF. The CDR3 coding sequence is TGTGCCAGCAGCGTAGATAGCAGCTCGAACACTGAAGCTTTCTTT.

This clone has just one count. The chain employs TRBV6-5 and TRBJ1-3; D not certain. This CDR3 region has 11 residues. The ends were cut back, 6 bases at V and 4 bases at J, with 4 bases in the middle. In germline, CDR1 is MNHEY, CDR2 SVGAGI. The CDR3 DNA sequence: TGTGCCAGCAGGACAGGAAACACCATATATTTT. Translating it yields CASRTGNTIYF.

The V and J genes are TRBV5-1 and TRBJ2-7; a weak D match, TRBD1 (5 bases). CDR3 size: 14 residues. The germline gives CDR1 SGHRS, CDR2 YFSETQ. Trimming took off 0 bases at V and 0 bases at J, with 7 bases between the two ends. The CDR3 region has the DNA TGCGCCAGCAGCTTGGAAGGGGCCTCCTACGAGCAGTACTTC. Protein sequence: CASSLEGASYEQYF.

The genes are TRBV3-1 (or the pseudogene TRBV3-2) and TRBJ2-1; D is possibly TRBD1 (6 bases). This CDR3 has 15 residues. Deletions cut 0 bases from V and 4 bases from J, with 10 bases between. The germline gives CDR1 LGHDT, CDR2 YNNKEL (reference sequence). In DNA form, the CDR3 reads TGTGCCAGCAGCCAAGAGGGGGCCTCATACAATGAGCAGTTCTTC. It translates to CASSQEGASYNEQFF.

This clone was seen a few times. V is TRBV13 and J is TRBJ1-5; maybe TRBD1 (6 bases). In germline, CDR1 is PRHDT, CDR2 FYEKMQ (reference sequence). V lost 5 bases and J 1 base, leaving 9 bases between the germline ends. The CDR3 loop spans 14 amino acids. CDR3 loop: CASSRGQSNQPQHF. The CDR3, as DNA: TGTGCCAGCAGCCGCGGACAGAGCAATCAGCCCCAGCATTTT.

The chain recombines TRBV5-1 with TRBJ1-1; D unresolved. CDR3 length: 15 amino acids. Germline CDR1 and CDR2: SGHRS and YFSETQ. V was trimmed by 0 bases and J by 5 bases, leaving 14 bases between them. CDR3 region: CASSLAEGPETEAFF. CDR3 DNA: TGCGCCAGCAGCTTGGCCGAGGGTCCTGAGACTGAAGCTTTCTTT.

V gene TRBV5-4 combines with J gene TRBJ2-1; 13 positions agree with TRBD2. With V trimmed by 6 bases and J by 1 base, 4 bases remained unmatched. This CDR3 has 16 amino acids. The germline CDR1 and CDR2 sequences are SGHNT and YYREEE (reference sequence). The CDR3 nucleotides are TGTGCCAGCACACGGACTAGCGGGAGTTCCTACAATGAGCAGTTCTTC. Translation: CASTRTSGSSYNEQFF.

The CDR3 bases are TGTGCCAGCAGTCTCTATAGCCCAGGGGACCATAATTCACCCCTCCACTTT. It encodes CASSLYSPGDHNSPLHF. V is TRBV6-6 and J is TRBJ1-6; tentative D call: TRBD1 (6 bases). The germline V gene encodes CDR1 MNHNY and CDR2 SVGAGI (reference sequence). Trimming removed 5 bases at V and 5 bases at J, with 19 bases between. The CDR3 is made up of 17 amino acids.

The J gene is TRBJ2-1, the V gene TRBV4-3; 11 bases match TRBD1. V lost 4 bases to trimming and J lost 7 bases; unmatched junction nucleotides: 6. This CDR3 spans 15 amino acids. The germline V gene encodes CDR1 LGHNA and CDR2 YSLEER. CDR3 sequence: CASSPGDRGWNEQFF. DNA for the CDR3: TGCGCCAGCAGCCCAGGGGACAGGGGGTGGAATGAGCAGTTCTTC.

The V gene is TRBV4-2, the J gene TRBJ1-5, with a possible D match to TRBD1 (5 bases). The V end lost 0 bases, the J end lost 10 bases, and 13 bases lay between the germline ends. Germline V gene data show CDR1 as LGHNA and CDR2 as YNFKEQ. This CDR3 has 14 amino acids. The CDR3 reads CASSQDRGGTPQHF. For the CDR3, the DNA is TGTGCCAGCAGCCAAGATCGGGGGGGGACTCCCCAGCATTTT.